Presented here are 20 T cell receptor beta chains from one specimen sequenced in a study of T cells in women clearing cervical HPV infection. Using immunoSEQ multiplex PCR, the repertoire was profiled, and TCRdb retains in-frame clones only, with some absent. The sample totals tens of thousands of clones. The sample comprised blood buffy coat. Every receptor here comes from a woman aged 18 to 75 with a cervical HPV16 infection that either progressed to CIN3+ or cleared (not recorded which).

Details on this clone: Coverage ceases 3 residues before the CDR3 finishes, and the germline J gene fills in the end. V is TRBV20-1 and J is TRBJ1-4; possibly TRBD1 for D (6 bases). This CDR3 region has 14 residues. The V gene lost 3 bases and the J gene lost 5 bases, with 13 bases spanning the gap. Germline values: CDR1 DFQATT, CDR2 SNEGSKA (reference sequence). The DNA read from the CDR3 is TGCAGTGCTAGCCACAGGGATCCCAATGAAAAA. Residues: CSASHRDPNEK. In full, the CDR3 is CSASHRDPNEKLFF.

For this clone: The CDR3 goes on 3 residues after the read ends, and that part is filled in from the germline J gene. The rearrangement links TRBV2 to TRBJ1-5; D gene unclear. CDR1 SNHLY and CDR2 FYNNEI come from the germline V gene. The length of the CDR3 is 14 residues. Trimming took 6 bases from V and 0 from J, leaving 9 bases between them. The sequenced CDR3 bases are TGTGCCAGCAGCAGACTCATTAGCAATCAGCCC. It specifies CASSRLISNQP. In full, the CDR3 is CASSRLISNQPQHF.

Worth noting for this clone: The read gets to within 3 residues of the CDR3 end, and the germline J gene fills in the rest. The V and J genes are TRBV18 and TRBJ2-4, with a weak D call TRBD1 (6 bases). The CDR3 is made up of 16 amino acids. Germline CDR1 is KGHSH and CDR2 is LQKENI. CDR3 region: CASSPDTGTPNYGQYF. The sequenced CDR3 bases are TGTGCCAGCTCACCGGATACCGGGACACCTAACTATGGT. The variable domain in full, completed from reference TRBV18 and TRBJ2-4, reads NAGVMQNPRHLVRRRGQEARLRCSPMKGHSHVYWYRQLPEEGLKFMVYLQKENIIDESGMPKERFSAEFPKEGPSILRIQQVVRGDSAAYFCASSPDTGTPNYGQYFGAGTRLSVL.

In regard to this clone: From the germline J gene comes the end of the CDR3, since the read stops 3 residues before it. This rearrangement joins TRBV7-7 to TRBJ2-2; 10 positions agree with TRBD1. The CDR3 runs to 15 residues. CDR1 SSHAT and CDR2 FNYEAQ come from the germline V gene (reference sequence). The trim removed 5 bases at V and 2 bases at J, leaving 2 bases unmatched. CDR3 sequence: CASSQTGGNTGELFF. The CDR3 bases that were read are TGTGCCAGCAGCCAGACAGGGGGCAACACCGGGGAG.

A word on this clone: Read sequence stops 3 residues before the CDR3 end, and the germline J gene provides the missing end. The chain joins TRBV19 to TRBJ2-2, with D unresolved. The CDR3 contains 13 residues. Germline CDR1 reads LNHDA; CDR2 reads SQIVND (reference sequence). The DNA read from the CDR3 is TGTGCCAGTAAAGACATCAAAAATTCACCG. Its translation is CASKDIKNSP. The entire CDR3 protein reads CASKDIKNSPLFF.

Concerning this clone: A read error may produce the germline difference seen at one junction end. The CDR3 end lies 3 residues beyond the end of the read and is filled in from the germline J gene. Other DNA sequences in the sample encode the same CDR3. The chain couples TRBV6-2 or TRBV6-3 to TRBJ1-3; no reliable D call. The CDR3 runs to 14 residues. The germline V gene encodes CDR1 MNHEY and CDR2 SVGEGT. The part of the CDR3 DNA that was read is TGTGCCAGCAGTTTCGGACTCAATGGAAACACG. It yields the protein CASSFGLNGNT. The whole CDR3 is CASSFGLNGNTIYF.

Note on this clone: The read ends 3 residues shy of where the CDR3 ends; the end is completed using the germline J gene. The chain employs TRBV20-1 and TRBJ2-5; 12 bases are a match to TRBD2. The V segment lost 1 base and the J segment 5 bases; nucleotides outside the gene matches: 5. The CDR3 contains 15 residues. CDR1 is DFQATT and CDR2 is SNEGSKA in the germline V gene (reference sequence). The part of the CDR3 DNA that was read is TGCAGTGCTAGAGTGGGACTAGCGGGCCCTGAGACC. Encoded protein: CSARVGLAGPET. The entire CDR3 sequence reads CSARVGLAGPETQYF.

On this clone: The read ends 3 residues early relative to the CDR3; the germline J gene fills the gap. The J gene is TRBJ1-2, the V gene TRBV18; D gene uncertain. Per the germline V gene, CDR1 is KGHSH and CDR2 is LQKENI. The CDR3 is 12 amino acids. Partial CDR3 DNA: TGTGCCAGCTCACCAATCAACAATGAC. This codes for CASSPINND. The full CDR3 protein reads CASSPINNDYTF.

About this clone itself: The read terminates 3 residues ahead of where the CDR3 ends, so the germline J gene completes it. The chain carries TRBV5-4 and TRBJ2-3; D call uncertain. Trimming removed 0 bases at V and 6 bases at J, with 11 bases between. Germline V lookup: CDR1 SGHNT, CDR2 YYREEE (reference sequence). The CDR3 has 14 amino acids. CDR3 DNA (partial): TGTGCCAGCAGCTTGGAATTATTCGTGGATACG. It translates to CASSLELFVDT. The entire CDR3 reads CASSLELFVDTQYF.

Comments on this clone: The sequenced fragment ends 3 residues before the CDR3 boundary, so the rest is inferred from the germline J gene. The chain joins TRBV7-3 to TRBJ2-5; TRBD2 matches at 14 bases. The germline V gene encodes CDR1 SGHTA and CDR2 FQGTGA. This CDR3 is built from 15 residues. V lost 5 bases, J lost 4 bases, and 3 bases stayed unmatched. This chain's CDR3 is CASSIGLAGGETQYF. The covered CDR3 bases are TGTGCCAGCAGCATCGGACTAGCGGGGGGAGAGACC. The entire variable domain, with the rest obtained from reference TRBV7-3 and TRBJ2-5, is as follows: GAGVSQTPSNKVTEKGKYVELRCDPISGHTALYWYRQSLGQGPEFLIYFQGTGAADDSGLPNDRFFAVRPEGSVSTLKIQRTERGDSAVYLCASSIGLAGGETQYFGPGTRLLVL.

Of note for this clone: The CDR3 extends 3 residues past the end of the read, so its final part is completed from the germline J gene. This chain links TRBV20-1 with TRBJ1-1, with a possible D match to TRBD1 (6 bases). The CDR3 consists of 12 residues. Trimming took 5 bases from V and 7 from J, leaving 14 bases between them. Germline-derived CDR1 and CDR2 are DFQATT and SNEGSKA (reference sequence). The CDR3 sequence is CSAGGQTYEAFF. The CDR3 bases that were read are TGCAGTGCTGGTGGACAGACCTATGAA.

Comment on this clone: The read ends 3 residues early relative to the CDR3; the germline J gene fills the gap. The rearrangement uses TRBV7-9 and TRBJ2-7; D gene uncertain. Germline V gene lookup returns CDR1 SEHNR and CDR2 FQNEAQ (reference sequence). This CDR3 comprises 13 residues. Trimming shortened V by 3 bases and J by 3 bases, and 9 bases separated the two germline ends. Here the CDR3 reads CASSFSHNYEQYF. The sequenced CDR3 bases are TGTGCCAGCAGCTTTTCCCACAACTACGAG.

As regards this clone: Mismatch with germline at one junction end may stem from a read error. The CDR3 is CASSQALEVANTEAFF. The CDR3 bases that were read are TGCGCCAGCAGCCAGGCCCTAGAGGTCGCGAACACTGAA. This chain joins TRBV4-2 and TRBJ1-1; D gene unclear. The CDR3 end falls 3 residues outside the read, so it is completed with the germline J gene. Germline-derived CDR1 and CDR2 are LGHNA and YNFKEQ. The CDR3 is 16 amino acids.

Comments on this clone: Coverage ceases 3 residues before the CDR3 finishes, and the germline J gene fills in the end. This chain links TRBV6-1 with TRBJ1-5, with D perhaps matching TRBD1 (6 bases). Trimming took off 4 bases at V and 7 bases at J, with 11 bases between the two ends. The CDR3 extends over 13 amino acids. The germline V gene has CDR1 MNHNS and CDR2 SASEGT. CDR3 DNA, as far as it was read: TGTGCCAGCAGTGTGGGGGCCTGGCAGCCC. Protein product: CASSVGAWQP. The CDR3 in full is CASSVGAWQPQHF.

Details on this clone: The CDR3 end lies 3 residues beyond the end of the read and is filled in from the germline J gene. The chain carries TRBV20-1 and TRBJ1-6; 7 positions agree with TRBD1. The CDR3 length is 14 residues. Germline V gene lookup returns CDR1 DFQATT and CDR2 SNEGSKA (reference sequence). The CDR3 sequence is CSARVGQAVSPLHF. CDR3 DNA (partial): TGCAGTGCTAGAGTAGGACAGGCGGTATCTCCC.

CDR3 DNA (partial): TGCGCCAGCAGCCCAGACCCCGGGTCCAGGGGGGACTATGGC. Encoded protein: CASSPDPGSRGDYG. The whole CDR3 is CASSPDPGSRGDYGYTF. The rearrangement links TRBV4-1 to TRBJ1-2, with 7 bases identical to TRBD1. The CDR3 extends 3 residues past the end of the read, so its final part is completed from the germline J gene. Trimming at V came to 4 bases and at J to 3 bases, leaving 14 bases not matched to a gene. The CDR3 runs to 17 residues. Germline CDR1 reads MGHRA; CDR2 reads YSYEKL.

As concerns this clone: The read finishes 3 residues shy of the CDR3 end, and the germline J gene is used to complete it. The chain is built from TRBV10-3 and TRBJ2-1; 11 bases map to TRBD2. This CDR3 is built from 18 residues. With 2 bases clipped from V and 4 bases from J, the junction kept 10 bases outside the gene matches. The germline gives CDR1 ENHRY, CDR2 SYGVKD. CDR3 bases read: TGTGCCATCAGTGAGAGCCACGGGACTAGCGGCTTATACAATGAG. It is translated as CAISESHGTSGLYNE. The entire CDR3 protein is CAISESHGTSGLYNEQFF.

Its frequency marks this clone as medium-sized. The read ends 3 residues before the CDR3 terminus; that terminus is restored from the germline J gene. The chain combines TRBV7-2 with TRBJ2-3, with D maybe TRBD2 (5 bases). The CDR3 runs to 14 residues. Germline CDR1 reads SGHTA; CDR2 reads FQGNSA. V was pared by 1 base and J by 2 bases, with 7 bases between. The CDR3 is CASSLVLATDTQYF. CDR3 DNA, as far as it was read: TGTGCCAGCAGCTTAGTTCTAGCCACAGATACG.

Worth noting for this clone: The CDR3 goes on 3 residues after the read ends, and that part is filled in from the germline J gene. J is TRBJ1-1 and V is TRBV7-9; D call uncertain. Germline V gene lookup returns CDR1 SEHNR and CDR2 FQNEAQ (reference sequence). V lost 3 bases and J 0 bases, leaving 5 bases between the germline ends. The CDR3 covers 13 residues. Incomplete CDR3 DNA: TGTGCCAGCAGCTTTCAGGTGAACACTGAA. As protein: CASSFQVNTE. From start to end, the CDR3 is CASSFQVNTEAFF. The complete variable domain, with remaining parts taken from reference TRBV7-9 and TRBJ1-1, reads DTGVSQNPRHKITKRGQNVTFRCDPISEHNRLYWYRQTLGQGPEFLTYFQNEAQLEKSRLLSDRFSAERPKGSFSTLEIQRTEQGDSAMYLCASSFQVNTEAFFGQGTRLTVV.

Turning to this clone: The CDR3 end lies 3 residues beyond the end of the read and is filled in from the germline J gene. The rearrangement links TRBV18 to TRBJ2-4; a weak D match, TRBD1 (6 bases). From germline, CDR1 is KGHSH and CDR2 LQKENI. The CDR3 is made up of 13 amino acids. Here the CDR3 reads CASSPQGYYGQYF. The part of the CDR3 DNA that was read is TGTGCCAGCTCCCCCCAGGGGTACTATGGT.